The clone carrying this T cell receptor beta chain was detected many times. The antigen remains undetermined. These data originate in a study of glioma-infiltrating T cells. TCR alpha and beta CDR3 regions were amplified from RNA using iRepertoire nested multiplex PCR. One-step reverse transcription and amplification started from about 100-400 ng of tissue mRNA or PBMC total RNA. TCRdb reanalysed the multiplex PCR reads using MiXCR and keeps one entry per CDR3 protein. The sample yields 100,000 to 150,000 distinct CDR3 sequences, less than 30% seen once. Germline values: CDR1 LGHNA, CDR2 YSLEER. Trimming removed 4 bases at V and 0 bases at J, with 17 bases between. This CDR3 comprises 17 residues. Study-wide results and caveats: Non-neoplastic patients had below-expected tissue-blood divergence, while all gliomas exceeded expectation. CDR3 overlap between tissue and blood was very small.

Sequenced input: glioma tissue, nonneoplastic brain tissue, or PBMCs (not recorded which). V usage is TRBV4-3 and J usage is TRBJ2-3; D is perhaps TRBD1 (5 bases). This receptor was obtained from a human donor with low-grade glioma or glioblastoma, undergoing nonglioma brain surgery, or in good health (not recorded which). The CDR3 DNA sequence: TGCGCCAGCAGCCCCGACCAGGGTGGTCCTAGCACAGATACGCAGTATTTT. Translating gives CASSPDQGGPSTDTQYF.